Below, 7 T cell receptor beta chains from the same sample are listed, as sequenced in a study of CD8 T cells in Susac syndrome. Random hexamers served to reverse transcribe about 0.5 to 1 ug RNA. TCRdb redid the calling of the immunoSEQ multiplex PCR reads with MiXCR, one entry per CDR3 protein. This sample carries roughly 120,000 distinct CDR3 sequences, approximately 95% of them seen once, and the ten largest clones take roughly 0.3%. Sequenced: CD8+ T cells from PBMCs. Every receptor here comes from a human donor with multiple sclerosis.

The chain employs TRBV7-8 and TRBJ2-1, with 7 bases fitting TRBD2. The V and J ends lost 5 bases and 1 base, in that order; junction bases with no gene match: 8. CDR1 and CDR2 (germline): SGHVS, FQNEAQ. The CDR3 spans 16 residues. The CDR3 nucleotides are TGTGCCAGCAGCCCCCTAAAGCGGGGTTCCTACAATGAGCAGTTCTTC. Amino acid sequence: CASSPLKRGSYNEQFF.

The chain is built from TRBV4-1 and TRBJ2-3; D is perhaps TRBD1 or TRBD2 (5 bases each). CDR3 size: 16 residues. The V gene's germline CDR1 is MGHRA and CDR2 YSYEKL. Deletions cut 2 bases from V and 4 bases from J, with 16 bases between. This CDR3 reads CASSQSGTGKSDTQYF. The CDR3 coding sequence is TGCGCCAGCAGCCAATCGGGGACGGGGAAGTCAGATACGCAGTATTTT.

Only a few counts were recorded for this clonotype. Here the CDR3 reads CSVGQGYTGELFF. The CDR3 coding sequence is TGCAGCGTTGGTCAGGGCTACACCGGGGAGCTGTTTTTT. The chain combines TRBV29-1 with TRBJ2-2; D possibly corresponds to TRBD1 (5 bases). V shed 4 bases and J shed 3 bases, with 9 bases lying between them. The CDR3 totals 13 residues. CDR1 SQVTM and CDR2 ANQGSEA come from the germline V gene.

CDR3 nucleotide sequence: TGTGCCAGCAGCTTAACCATTTACGGACAGAAAGACTACGAGCAGTACTTC. It translates to CASSLTIYGQKDYEQYF. The J gene is TRBJ2-7, the V gene TRBV7-8, with D possibly TRBD1 on 6 matching bases. Trimming took 2 bases from V and 3 from J, leaving 20 bases between them. Per the germline V gene, CDR1 is SGHVS and CDR2 is FQNEAQ. This CDR3 region has 17 residues.

This chain links TRBV20-1 with TRBJ2-1; the D is unclear. V lost 0 bases, J lost 4 bases, and 13 bases lay in between. Looked up from germline, CDR1 is DFQATT and CDR2 is SNEGSKA (reference sequence). The CDR3 is made up of 15 amino acids. The CDR3 loop is CSARDPRFGYNEQFF. CDR3 in DNA: TGCAGTGCTAGAGATCCCCGATTCGGATACAATGAGCAGTTCTTC.

The genes are TRBV7-9 and TRBJ2-5; D is ambiguous. The ends were cut back, 5 bases at V and 2 bases at J, with 12 bases in the middle. Germline CDR1 reads SEHNR; CDR2 reads FQNEAQ (reference sequence). The CDR3 consists of 14 residues. The CDR3 is CASSPEREQETQYF. The CDR3 DNA reads TGTGCCAGCAGCCCCGAAAGAGAGCAAGAGACCCAGTACTTC.

V is TRBV29-1 and J is TRBJ1-2; tentatively, D is TRBD1 (6 bases). Trimming cost V 2 bases and J 1 base, with 8 bases left between them. Germline V CDR1 and CDR2: SQVTM, ANQGSEA. This CDR3 is built from 13 residues. CDR3 nucleotides: TGCAGCGTTGAATGGACAGATAACTATGGCTACACCTTC. Translated: CSVEWTDNYGYTF.